Included here is one T cell receptor beta chain sequence, with context. This sample was taken from a study of neoadjuvant anti-PD-1 for oral cavity cancer. The CDR3 runs to 16 residues. Germline V CDR1 and CDR2: SGDLS, YYNGEE. V lost 4 bases to trimming and J lost 9 bases; unmatched junction nucleotides: 15. Measured with immunoSEQ multiplex PCR; TCRdb has only the in-frame clones, and not every one. The table records about 14,000 clones, approximately 69% of them present only once. This sample's time point: after neoadjuvant nivolumab, at surgical resection. Blood cells were analyzed directly, without culture or expansion.

The J gene is TRBJ2-1, the V gene TRBV9; TRBD2 agrees at 8 bases. The specimen comprised PBMCs, sampled after nivolumab (anti-PD-1) treatment. This sequence was found in a person aged 35-80 years with oral cavity squamous cell carcinoma. This CDR3 is CASSPRLANGLGEQFF. The CDR3 DNA reads as TGTGCCAGCAGCCCGAGACTAGCGAACGGTCTCGGTGAGCAGTTCTTC.